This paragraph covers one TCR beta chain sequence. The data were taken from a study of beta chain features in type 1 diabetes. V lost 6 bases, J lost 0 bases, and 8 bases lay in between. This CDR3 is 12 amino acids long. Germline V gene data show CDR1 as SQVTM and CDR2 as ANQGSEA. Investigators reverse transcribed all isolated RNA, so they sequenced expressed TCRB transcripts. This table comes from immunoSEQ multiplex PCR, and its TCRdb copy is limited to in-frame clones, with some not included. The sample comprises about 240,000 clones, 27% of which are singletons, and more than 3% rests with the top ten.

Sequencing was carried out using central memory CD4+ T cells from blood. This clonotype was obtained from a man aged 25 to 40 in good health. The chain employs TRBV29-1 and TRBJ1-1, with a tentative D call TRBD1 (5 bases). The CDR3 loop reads CSVQGVNTEAFF. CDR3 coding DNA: TGCAGCGTGCAGGGAGTGAACACTGAAGCTTTCTTT.